Given below is one T cell receptor (beta chain) in context. Its target is not known. Generated by immunoSEQ multiplex PCR, the TCRdb table keeps only in-frame clones and is missing some. Counted here are 100,000 to 150,000 clones, 80% to 95% occurring once; the ten biggest clones make up about 4.4%. CDR1 and CDR2 from the germline V gene are SQVTM and ANQGSEA. The CDR3 length is 13 residues. The ends were cut back, 7 bases at V and 4 bases at J, with 16 bases in the middle. The sample belongs to a study of T cell responses to AZD1222 COVID-19 vaccine. Notes on the study in general: Spike-specific TCRs gained breadth and depth after people received two AZD1222 doses. Every sample of the repertoires postdated the peak T cell response. Reportedly, close to half of spike-specific TCRs are directed against unmutated variant regions. Baseline serostatus was positive in only 5 to 7 AZD1222 recipients.

This sequence was found in an adult in good health. The chain recombines TRBV29-1 with TRBJ1-1; D is unclear. Specimen: peripheral blood, collected on day 0 of MenACWY control vaccination. The CDR3 is CSDISGVSTEAFF. The CDR3 nucleotides read TGCAGCGATATCTCGGGCGTTAGCACTGAAGCTTTCTTT.